This TCR beta chain came from a study of blood T cells in healthy people across ages. Notes on the study in general: Age showed a roughly linear inverse relationship with TCR beta diversity per million T cells. More naive CD4+ cells and higher diversity were found in long-lived than in aged donors.

Total RNA, at least 5.5 micrograms per sample, came from PBMCs. The V and J ends lost 2 bases and 2 bases respectively, with 16 bases between them. CDR1 is DFQATT, CDR2 SNEGSKA, per germline (reference sequence). The CDR3 is 16 amino acids. A sample-barcoded 5' primer and a J-beta primer mix were used in a second PCR of about 6 to 11 cycles. Paired-end reads containing CDR3 totaled no fewer than 2.5 million for each sample. MiXCR, run by TCRdb on the 5' RACE reads, gives a single entry per CDR3 protein. The repertoire consists of some 1.1 million distinct CDR3 sequences, with under 40% occurring once and the leading ten covering 13%. This clonotype was seen more than once but under ten times. Its antigen remains unknown.

Source material: blood. This rearrangement joins TRBV20-1 to TRBJ1-5; D call uncertain. The source is a young man in good health. CDR3 in DNA: TGCAGTGCTAGATTCGGCGCCTTCTCGGGCAATCAGCCCCAGCATTTT. Encoded protein: CSARFGAFSGNQPQHF.